A single T cell receptor beta chain is shown here with its context. Trimming at V came to 5 bases and at J to 0 bases, leaving 10 bases not matched to a gene. This CDR3 comprises 18 residues. CDR1 is LGHNA, CDR2 YNFKEQ, per germline. The entry originates in a study of blood T cell repertoires in COVID-19. Original methodology: Nucleated cell counts were estimated from reference gene primer amplification. Some clones are missing from TCRdb's copy, which holds only in-frame ones; the method was immunoSEQ multiplex PCR. D and trimming come from the DNA, and the V and J calls and clone size come from that table. The sample yields fewer than 150,000 clones, about 72% seen once.

The chain recombines TRBV4-2 with TRBJ2-7; 13 positions match TRBD2. The sequencing input was peripheral blood. The source of this sequence is a man aged 60 to 75 who had recovered from COVID-19. The CDR3 sequence is CASSYQTSGGTLSYEQYF. Here the CDR3 DNA reads TGTGCCAGCAGCTACCAGACTAGCGGGGGGACCCTCTCCTACGAGCAGTACTTC.